This TCR beta chain derives from a study of T cell responses to AZD1222 COVID-19 vaccine. This clone was counted once. This CDR3 is 15 amino acids long. Germline V CDR1 and CDR2: MNHEY, SMNVEV (reference sequence). V lost 5 bases and J lost 4; bases outside the gene matches: 9. Clones were read by immunoSEQ multiplex PCR, and TCRdb kept only the in-frame ones, dropping some. The table shows approximately 150,000 clones, with about 92% occurring only once. This receptor was obtained from an adult in good health. This chain connects TRBV27 to TRBJ1-1; 8 nucleotides line up with TRBD1. This specimen was peripheral blood, taken on day 0 of AZD1222 vaccination. The CDR3 spells CASSPRTGLGTEAFF. The CDR3 DNA is TGTGCCAGCAGTCCCCGGACAGGGTTGGGCACTGAAGCTTTCTTT.